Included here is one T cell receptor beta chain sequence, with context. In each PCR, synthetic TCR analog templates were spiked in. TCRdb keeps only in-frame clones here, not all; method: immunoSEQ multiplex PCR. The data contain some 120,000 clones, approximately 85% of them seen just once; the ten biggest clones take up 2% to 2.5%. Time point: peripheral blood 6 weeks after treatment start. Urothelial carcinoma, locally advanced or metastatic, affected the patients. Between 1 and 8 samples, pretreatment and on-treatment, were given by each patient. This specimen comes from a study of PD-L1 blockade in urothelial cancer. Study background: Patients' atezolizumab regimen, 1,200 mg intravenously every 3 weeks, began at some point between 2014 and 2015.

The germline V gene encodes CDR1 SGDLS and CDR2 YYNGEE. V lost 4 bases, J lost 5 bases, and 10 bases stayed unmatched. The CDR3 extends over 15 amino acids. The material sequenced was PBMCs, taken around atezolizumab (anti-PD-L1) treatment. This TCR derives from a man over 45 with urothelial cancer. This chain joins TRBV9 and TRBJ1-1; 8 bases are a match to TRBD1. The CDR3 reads CASSLTGGIGTEAFF. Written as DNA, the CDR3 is TGTGCCAGCAGCTTAACAGGGGGAATTGGTACTGAAGCTTTCTTT.